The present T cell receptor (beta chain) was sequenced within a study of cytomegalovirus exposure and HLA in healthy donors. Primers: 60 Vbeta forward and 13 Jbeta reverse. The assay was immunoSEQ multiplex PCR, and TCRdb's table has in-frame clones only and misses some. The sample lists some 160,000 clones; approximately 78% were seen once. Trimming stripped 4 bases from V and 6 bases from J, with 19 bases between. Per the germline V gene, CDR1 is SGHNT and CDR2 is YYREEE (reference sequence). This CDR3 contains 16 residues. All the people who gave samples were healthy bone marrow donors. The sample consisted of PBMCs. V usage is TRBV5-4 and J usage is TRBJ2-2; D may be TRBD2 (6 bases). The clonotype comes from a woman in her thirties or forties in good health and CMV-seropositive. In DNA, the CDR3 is TGTGCCAGCAGCCCTATCGGGGGAGTTAGCGCCGGGGAGCTGTTTTTT. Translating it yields CASSPIGGVSAGELFF. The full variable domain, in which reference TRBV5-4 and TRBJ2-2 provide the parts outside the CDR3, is ETGVTQSPTHLIKTRGQQVTLRCSSQSGHNTVSWYQQALGQGPQFIFQYYREEENGRGNFPPRFSGLQFPNYSSELNVNALELDDSALYLCASSPIGGVSAGELFFGEGSRLTVL.